This paragraph covers one TCR beta chain sequence. Its antigen is not identified. Looked up from germline, CDR1 is SGHVS and CDR2 is FQNEAQ. The V gene end was trimmed by 8 bases and the J gene end by 8 bases; junction bases not matched to a gene: 7. There are 14 residues in the CDR3. The sample comes from a study of T-cell memory formation after mild COVID-19. Study-wide background: The study found TCR clusters largely donor specific.

Study-wide findings and caveats: While clones contracting from day 15 to 85 were balanced between CD4 and CD8, later expanders leaned CD4+.

Sample barcodes and UMIs were carried by the TCR alpha and TCR beta cDNA libraries that 5'RACE generated with constant-segment primers. TCRdb reprocessed the 5' RACE reads with MiXCR, giving one entry per CDR3 protein. The sample holds about 270,000 distinct CDR3 sequences, over 15% seen once. The chain is built from TRBV7-8 and TRBJ1-6; 9 nucleotides agree with TRBD1. This clonotype was sampled from a man aged 18 to 29 who had mild COVID-19 (a few samples of this study predate the infection). Cell type and time point are not known. Sequencing was performed on PBMCs or a T cell subset sorted from them (not recorded which). Here the CDR3 DNA reads TGTGCCAGCTCAGGACAGGGGAGGGATTCACCCCTCCACTTT. Translation: CASSGQGRDSPLHF.